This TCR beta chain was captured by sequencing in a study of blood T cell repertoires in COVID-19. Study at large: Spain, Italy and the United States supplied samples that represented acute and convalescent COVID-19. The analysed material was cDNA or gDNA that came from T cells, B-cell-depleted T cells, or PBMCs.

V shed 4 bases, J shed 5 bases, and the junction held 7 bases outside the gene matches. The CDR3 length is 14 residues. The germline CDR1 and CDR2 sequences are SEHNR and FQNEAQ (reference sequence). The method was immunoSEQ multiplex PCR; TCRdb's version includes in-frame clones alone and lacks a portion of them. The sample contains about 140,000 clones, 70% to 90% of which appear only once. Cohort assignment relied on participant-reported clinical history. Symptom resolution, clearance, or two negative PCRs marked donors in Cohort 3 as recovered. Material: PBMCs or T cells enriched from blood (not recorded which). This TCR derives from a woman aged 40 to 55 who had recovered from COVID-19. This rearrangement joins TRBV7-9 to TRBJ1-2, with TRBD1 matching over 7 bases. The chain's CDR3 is CASSSTWDRYGYTF. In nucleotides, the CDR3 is TGTGCCAGCAGCTCGACCTGGGACAGATATGGCTACACCTTC.